The sequence of this T cell receptor (beta chain) was determined in a study of cytomegalovirus exposure and HLA in healthy donors. This CDR3 is built from 14 residues. Between the trimmed V and J ends, which lost 4 bases and 1 base, there was a span of 13 bases. In germline, CDR1 is SQVTM, CDR2 ANQGSEA. A multiplex PCR was run with 60 Vbeta primers and 13 Jbeta primers. Measured with immunoSEQ multiplex PCR; TCRdb has only the in-frame clones, and not every one. The data show about 73,000 clones, with roughly 70% seen just once and around 12% held by the top ten. This clone turned up a few times. The sequenced sample consisted of PBMCs. The TCR originated in a man between 70 and 80 years old in good health and CMV-seronegative. The chain employs TRBV29-1 and TRBJ1-1; TRBD1 is a possible D gene (5 bases). CDR3 loop: CSVGAWTQNTEAFF. In DNA form, the CDR3 reads TGCAGCGTTGGGGCGTGGACACAGAACACTGAAGCTTTCTTT.